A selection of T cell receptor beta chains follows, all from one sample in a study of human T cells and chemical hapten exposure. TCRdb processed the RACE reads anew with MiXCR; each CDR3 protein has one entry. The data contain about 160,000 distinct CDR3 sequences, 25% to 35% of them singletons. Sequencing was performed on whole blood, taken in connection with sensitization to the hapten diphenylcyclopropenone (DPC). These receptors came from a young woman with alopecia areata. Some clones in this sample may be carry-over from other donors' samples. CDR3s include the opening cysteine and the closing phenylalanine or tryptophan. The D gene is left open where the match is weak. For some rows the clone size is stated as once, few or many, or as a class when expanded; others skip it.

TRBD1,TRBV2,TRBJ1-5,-,TGTGCCAGCTGTCGGGACAGTCGTAATCAGCCCCAGCATTTT,CASCRDSRNQPQHF
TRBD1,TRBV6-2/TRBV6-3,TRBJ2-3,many,TGTGCCAGCAGTTCGGGACAGGACCTTAGCACAGATACGCAGTATTTT,CASSSGQDLSTDTQYF
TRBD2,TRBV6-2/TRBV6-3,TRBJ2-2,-,TGTGCCAGCATTCACAAGTTAGCGGGAGAGGTCACCGGGGAGCTGTTTTTT,CASIHKLAGEVTGELFF
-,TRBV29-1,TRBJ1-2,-,TGCAGCGTTGAAATGGGGAACTATGGCTACACCTTC,CSVEMGNYGYTF
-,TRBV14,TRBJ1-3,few,TGTGCCAGCAGCCACAGGGGCGAAGGAAACACCATATATTTT,CASSHRGEGNTIYF
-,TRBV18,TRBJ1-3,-,TGTGCCAGCTCACCGACCCTCATCTCTGGAAACACCATATATTTT,CASSPTLISGNTIYF
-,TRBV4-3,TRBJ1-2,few,TGCGCCAGCAGCGGAGGGTTCGGACTCAACTCCGGCTACACCTTC,CASSGGFGLNSGYTF
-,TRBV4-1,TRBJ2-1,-,TGCGCCAGCAGCCAAGATCTAAGGGGGAATGAGCAGTTCTTC,CASSQDLRGNEQFF
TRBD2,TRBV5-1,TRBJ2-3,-,TGCGCCAGCAGCTTGGGACTAGCGGAAAATCAGTATTTT,CASSLGLAENQYF
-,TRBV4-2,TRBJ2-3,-,TGTGCCAGCAGCCAAGATCTACCCGGGGCCGCGGGAGATACGCAGTATTTT,CASSQDLPGAAGDTQYF
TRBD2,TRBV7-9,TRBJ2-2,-,TGTGCCAGCAACACCATAACCGGGGGGTCTAACACCGGGGAGCTGTTTTTT,CASNTITGGSNTGELFF
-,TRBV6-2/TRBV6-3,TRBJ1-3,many,TGTGCCAGCATTAACGCAGGGAGCTCTGGAAACACCATATATTTT,CASINAGSSGNTIYF
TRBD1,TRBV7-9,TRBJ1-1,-,TGTGCCAGCAGCATCCGGGACAGCGACACTGAAGCTTTCTTT,CASSIRDSDTEAFF
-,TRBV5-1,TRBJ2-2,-,TGCGCCAGCAAGTGGCGGGTTGGGGACACCGGGGAGCTGTTTTTT,CASKWRVGDTGELFF
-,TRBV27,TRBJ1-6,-,TGTGCCAGCAGTGCGGCCGGGGGTTCACCCCTCCACTTT,CASSAAGGSPLHF
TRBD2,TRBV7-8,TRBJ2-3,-,TGTGCCAGCAGCTTCGGTACTAGCGGATGGGATACGCAGTATTTT,CASSFGTSGWDTQYF
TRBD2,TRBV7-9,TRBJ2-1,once,TGTGCCAGCAGCCCAACTAGCGGAAACCGCTACAATGAGCAGTTCTTC,CASSPTSGNRYNEQFF
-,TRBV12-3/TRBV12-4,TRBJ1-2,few,TGTGCCAGCGGCACCTTCCCCCCTGGGGAGGGCTACACCTTC,CASGTFPPGEGYTF
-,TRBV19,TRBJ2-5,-,TGTGCCAGTAGTTCCTGGGATGACGCGACCCAGTACTTC,CASSSWDDATQYF
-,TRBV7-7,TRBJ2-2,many,TGTGCTAGCAGCTTAGGGAACACCGGGGAGCTGTTTTTT,CASSLGNTGELFF
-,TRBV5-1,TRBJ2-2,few,TGCGCCAGCAGCTTGAGAGCGACTAGGAACACCGGGGAGCTGTTTTTT,CASSLRATRNTGELFF
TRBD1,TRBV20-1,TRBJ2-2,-,TGCAGTGCTAGAGAACAGGGGGTCGGGGAGCTGTTTTTT,CSAREQGVGELFF
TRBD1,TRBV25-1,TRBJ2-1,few,TGTGCCAGCAGTGAATCCGGGGACAGATCCTACAATGAGCAGTTCTTC,CASSESGDRSYNEQFF
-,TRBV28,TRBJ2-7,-,TGTGCCAGCAGTTTCGGGGATGCAGCCCCCTACGAGCAGTACTTC,CASSFGDAAPYEQYF
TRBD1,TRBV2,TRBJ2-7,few,TGTGCCAGCAGTCACGGGACAGAGAACGAGCAGTACTTC,CASSHGTENEQYF
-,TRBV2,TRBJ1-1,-,TGTGCCAGCAAGTTAGGAGGGTTAATCACTGAAGCTTTCTTT,CASKLGGLITEAFF
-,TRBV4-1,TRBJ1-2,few,TGCGCCAGCAGCCCGGGGCCAGACGCTAACTATGGCTACACCTTC,CASSPGPDANYGYTF
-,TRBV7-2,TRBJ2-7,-,TGTGCCAGCAGCTTAAGGACACACACCTACGAGCAGTACTTC,CASSLRTHTYEQYF
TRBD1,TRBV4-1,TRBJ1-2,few,TGCGCCAGCAGCCCGAGGACAGGGGGCTATGGCTACACCTTC,CASSPRTGGYGYTF
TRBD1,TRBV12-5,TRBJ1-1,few,TGTGCTAGTGGTTTGGTACGGAAATCGGGACAGTGCGGCGGGCACACTGAAGCTTTCTTT,CASGLVRKSGQCGGHTEAFF
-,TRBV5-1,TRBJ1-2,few,TGCGCCAGCAGCTTGGGAGGAGCAGAGTATGGCTACACCTTC,CASSLGGAEYGYTF
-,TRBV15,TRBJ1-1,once,TGTGCCACCAGCAGGAAGGCAGTAGGTGACACTGAAGCTTTCTTT,CATSRKAVGDTEAFF
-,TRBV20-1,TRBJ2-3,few,TGCAGTGAGGACGGGGGCCCTAGCACAGATACGCAGTATTTT,CSEDGGPSTDTQYF
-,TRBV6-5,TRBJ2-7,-,TGTGCTGGGGTCGACGGTACCTACGAGCAGTACTTC,CAGVDGTYEQYF
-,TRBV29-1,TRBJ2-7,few,TGCAGCGTTTTGGGACGGACCTACGAGCAGTACTTC,CSVLGRTYEQYF
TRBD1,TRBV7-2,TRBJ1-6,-,TGTGCCAGCAGCCAGGGACAGGGAGCAGTCCACTTT,CASSQGQGAVHF
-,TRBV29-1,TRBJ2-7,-,TGCAGCGTTGGAGTTGGTTTGATGGGGGCATACGAGCAGTACTTC,CSVGVGLMGAYEQYF
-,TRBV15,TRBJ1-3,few,TGTGCCACCAGCAGCTGGCCCCAGAGCCCCTCTGGAAACACCATATATTTT,CATSSWPQSPSGNTIYF
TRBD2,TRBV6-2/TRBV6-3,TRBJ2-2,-,TGTGCCAGCAGAGCCCATTTTAAGGCGGGAGCCACCGGGGAGCTGTTTTTT,CASRAHFKAGATGELFF
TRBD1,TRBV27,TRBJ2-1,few,TGTGCCAGCAGTTCGCCGGGACAGGGGAAGGATGAGCAGTTCTTC,CASSSPGQGKDEQFF
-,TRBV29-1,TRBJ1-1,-,TGCAGCGTTGGGCTGGGTATGAACACTGAAGCTTTCTTT,CSVGLGMNTEAFF